This T cell receptor beta chain was sequenced in a study of blood T cell repertoires in COVID-19. V trimming: 4 bases; J trimming: 5 bases; junction bases outside the gene matches: 10. This CDR3 spans 15 amino acids. Germline assignment: CDR1 SGHNT and CDR2 YYREEE (reference sequence). Repertoires were generated with immunoSEQ multiplex PCR, while TCRdb's copy carries only in-frame clones and drops some. This table has approximately 250,000 clones, approximately 90% appearing once. The TCR comes from a man in his forties or fifties who had been exposed to COVID-19. Specimen: PBMCs or T cells enriched from blood (not recorded which). The rearrangement uses TRBV5-4 and TRBJ2-3; TRBD1 matches at 7 bases. CDR3 sequence reads: CASSGQEQGKDTQYF. The DNA for the CDR3 is TGTGCCAGCAGCGGTCAGGAACAGGGGAAAGATACGCAGTATTTT.